Following are 17 T cell receptor beta chains from one sample sequenced in a study of regulatory T cells in long-lasting Graves disease. Arm-PCR of CDR3 regions and iRepertoire HTBI primers were the basis on which TCR beta libraries were built. TCRdb analysed the multiplex PCR reads with MiXCR anew, one entry per CDR3 protein. This sample carries hundreds of thousands of distinct CDR3 sequences, roughly 16% of them seen once, and the ten largest clones take around 19%. Stated time point: newly diagnosed GD, antithyroid drugs for less than 3 months. PBMCs provided the RNA from which the TCR library was made. These data were also filed under a second study, of T cells in Graves' hyperthyroidism and ophthalmopathy.

Sequencing used peripheral blood mononuclear cells (PBMCs), obtained at new diagnosis, from a patient treated with antithyroid drugs. The receptor source for this set is a woman in her 30s with Graves disease.

Comments on this clonotype: The CDR3 does not close with the conserved phenylalanine or tryptophan, likely indicating a read error. The chain couples TRBV30 to TRBJ2-5; D remains unclear. Germline V CDR1 and CDR2: GTSNPN, SVGIG (reference sequence). The CDR3 spans 13 residues. V lost 4 bases and J 5 bases, leaving 14 bases between the germline ends. The CDR3: CAWTRGPPETQYS. Written as DNA, the CDR3 is TGTGCCTGGACCCGTGGCCCTCCGGAGACCCAGTACTCC.

In this sample, this clonotype turned up many times. In DNA, the CDR3 is TGTGCCAGCAGCTTAGACGCGGGACAGGGGATATATGGCTACACCTTC. This codes for CASSLDAGQGIYGYTF. The chain combines TRBV7-3 with TRBJ1-2; 10 bases map to TRBD1. The CDR3 sequence is 16 residues long. The germline V gene has CDR1 SGHTA and CDR2 FQGTGA. V was pared by 2 bases and J by 5 bases, with 8 bases of the junction left unmatched.

This clonotype has more than one count but fewer than ten. The V and J genes are TRBV6-2 or TRBV6-3 and TRBJ2-1; 11 nucleotides line up with TRBD2. The CDR3 sequence is 16 residues long. The J segment lost 8 bases and the V segment lost 6 bases, leaving 12 bases of the junction unmatched. Germline CDR1 MNHEY, CDR2 SVGEGT. The CDR3 DNA reads TGTGCCAGCAGCCCGACTAGCGGGACCCTAGGTCATGAGCAGTTCTTC. Encoded protein: CASSPTSGTLGHEQFF.

This sequence joins TRBV11-2 and TRBJ1-1, with 8 nucleotides matching TRBD1. Germline V gene lookup returns CDR1 SGHAT and CDR2 FQNNGV. Losses at the gene ends were 4 bases for V and 10 bases for J; bases not matched to a gene: 11. The CDR3 sequence is 14 residues long. CDR3 sequence: CASSSMTGAPRAFF. The CDR3 DNA sequence: TGTGCCAGCAGCTCAATGACAGGGGCACCTCGAGCTTTCTTT.

J is TRBJ2-7 and V is TRBV7-9, with TRBD2 matching 14 bases. The CDR3 is made up of 16 amino acids. The V and J ends lost 5 bases and 5 bases, in that order; junction bases with no gene match: 8. Germline-derived CDR1 and CDR2 are SEHNR and FQNEAQ (reference sequence). The DNA for the CDR3 is TGTGCCAGCAGCCGCACCGGGACTAGCGGGAGCAACGAGCAGTACTTC. It is translated as CASSRTGTSGSNEQYF. The whole variable domain, filled in from reference TRBV7-9 and TRBJ2-7, reads DTGVSQNPRHKITKRGQNVTFRCDPISEHNRLYWYRQTLGQGPEFLTYFQNEAQLEKSRLLSDRFSAERPKGSFSTLEIQRTEQGDSAMYLCASSRTGTSGSNEQYFGPGTRLTVT.

This clonotype was picked up a small number of times. V and J are TRBV12-3 or TRBV12-4 and TRBJ2-1, with D possibly matching TRBD1 (6 bases). The CDR3 sequence is 13 residues long. Trimming left V 2 bases short and J 11 bases short, with 13 bases between. Here the CDR3 DNA reads TGTGCCAGCAGTTTAACCACAGGGAGTAAGCAGTTCTTC. Translated, it gives CASSLTTGSKQFF.

The gene calls are TRBV20-1 and TRBJ1-2; 7 bases agree with TRBD1. V was pared by 1 base and J by 5 bases, with 7 bases of the junction left unmatched. Germline V CDR1 and CDR2: DFQATT, SNEGSKA (reference sequence). The CDR3 loop spans 14 amino acids. The CDR3 protein is CSARVQGGWYGYTF. In nucleotides, the CDR3 is TGCAGTGCTAGAGTTCAGGGGGGCTGGTATGGCTACACCTTC.

This clonotype has at least ten counts. The genes are TRBV2 and TRBJ2-7; 13 nucleotides align to TRBD2. J gave up 1 base and V 6 bases, and 9 bases lay outside the gene matches. Germline V gene sequence: CDR1 SNHLY, CDR2 FYNNEI. The CDR3 has 17 amino acids. CDR3 sequence reads: CASRGRLLAGGSYEQYF. CDR3 DNA sequence: TGTGCCAGCAGAGGCCGGCTACTAGCGGGAGGGTCCTACGAGCAGTACTTC.

The V call is TRBV11-1, the J call TRBJ1-1; a weak D match, TRBD1 (6 bases). CDR3 length: 16 residues. V lost 5 bases, J lost 1 base, and 17 bases lay in between. Germline CDR1 is SGHAT and CDR2 is FQDESV (reference sequence). For the CDR3, the DNA is TGTGCCAGCAGCCAAGGGCCGGGACACTCGAACACTGAAGCTTTCTTT. Translated, it gives CASSQGPGHSNTEAFF.

The sample holds many counts of this clonotype. The V gene is TRBV6-5, the J gene TRBJ2-5; D is ambiguous. The CDR3 spans 16 residues. Germline values: CDR1 MNHEY, CDR2 SVGAGI. The germline V and J ends were trimmed by 2 bases and 5 bases, with 18 bases remaining between them. This CDR3 is CASSYLQDQIGETQYF. Written as DNA, the CDR3 is TGTGCCAGCAGTTACCTCCAGGACCAGATAGGGGAGACCCAGTACTTC.

In the case of this clonotype: A much larger clone lies one base from this, so it may be a read error. This likely comes from a read error, as the CDR3 has no conserved phenylalanine or tryptophan at its end. The genes are TRBV28 and TRBJ2-7; 7 positions match TRBD1. Germline V gene lookup returns CDR1 MDHEN and CDR2 SYDVKM. V shed 6 bases, J shed 2 bases, and the junction held 13 bases outside the gene matches. This CDR3 contains 16 residues. For the CDR3, the DNA is TGTGCCAGCAGCCCTAGTCTGTGGCAGGGGGCCTACGAGCAGTACCTC. This encodes CASSPSLWQGAYEQYL.

The chain recombines TRBV6-2 or TRBV6-3 with TRBJ1-3, with D unresolved. The V end lost 0 bases, the J end lost 4 bases, and 16 bases lay between the germline ends. Germline-derived CDR1 and CDR2 are MNHEY and SVGEGT. The CDR3 loop spans 17 amino acids. The CDR3 loop reads CASSYSIFQAGGNTIYF. In DNA form, the CDR3 reads TGTGCCAGCAGTTACTCGATCTTTCAGGCCGGGGGAAACACCATATATTTT.

This clonotype was counted many times. This chain connects TRBV29-1 to TRBJ2-3, with 7 bases fitting TRBD1. This CDR3 is 15 amino acids long. Germline V gene data show CDR1 as SQVTM and CDR2 as ANQGSEA. J lost 2 bases, V lost 2 bases, and 7 bases had no gene match. CDR3 in amino acids: CSVEIRGRYTDTQYF. CDR3 coding DNA: TGCAGCGTTGAAATAAGGGGGCGTTACACAGATACGCAGTATTTT.

In this sample, this clonotype turned up a few times. This rearrangement joins TRBV28 to TRBJ1-5; a possible D gene is TRBD1 (5 bases). V dropped 8 bases and J dropped 0 bases, with 14 bases sitting between them. Germline CDR1 MDHEN, CDR2 SYDVKM. This CDR3 comprises 15 residues. As DNA, the CDR3 is TGTGCCAGCGTAGGTGCGGGGGGTAGCAATCAGCCCCAGCATTTT. Protein product: CASVGAGGSNQPQHF.

This clonotype was picked up many times. The V call is TRBV27, the J call TRBJ2-1; TRBD2 aligns across 11 bases. V shed 5 bases and J 4 bases; nucleotides not matched to a gene: 4. This CDR3 is built from 15 residues. CDR1 is MNHEY and CDR2 is SMNVEV in the germline V gene (reference sequence). CDR3 sequence reads: CASSRGTSGYNEQFF. As DNA, the CDR3 is TGTGCCAGCAGTCGAGGGACTAGCGGATACAATGAGCAGTTCTTC.

V is TRBV11-2 and J is TRBJ2-7; TRBD2 matches at 16 bases. The CDR3 has 17 amino acids. Germline values: CDR1 SGHAT, CDR2 FQNNGV. V shed 5 bases, J shed 6 bases, and the junction held 10 bases outside the gene matches. The CDR3 nucleotides read TGTGCCAGCAGCATGACCGGGACTAGCGGGAGGGTCGGCGAGCAGTACTTC. Translated: CASSMTGTSGRVGEQYF.

The V and J genes are TRBV7-6 and TRBJ2-7; TRBD2 aligns across 9 bases. Germline V gene sequence: CDR1 SGHVS, CDR2 FNYEAQ. With V trimmed by 0 bases and J by 3 bases, 3 bases remained unmatched. The CDR3 has 15 amino acids. The CDR3 DNA reads TGTGCCAGCAGCTTAGCGGCTAGCGGGGACTACGAGCAGTACTTC. This translates into CASSLAASGDYEQYF.